This T cell receptor (beta chain) was captured by sequencing in a study of molecular identifiers for immune sequencing clone quantification. Trimming cost V 5 bases and J 7 bases; bases outside gene matches: 4. Per the germline V gene, CDR1 is DFQATT and CDR2 is SNEGSKA (reference sequence). The CDR3 sequence is 12 residues long. This clonotype occurred many times. MiXCR, run by TCRdb on the PCR reads, gives a single entry per CDR3 protein. The table lists about 36,000 distinct CDR3 sequences, approximately 17% of them singletons, with about 6.9% in the top ten. This receptor was obtained from a human donor in good health. Some libraries in this study had Jurkat cell RNA spiked in. Sequenced input: naive CD8+ T cells from blood, with Jurkat cell RNA spiked in. Subset specified: FACS-sorted CD8+CD4-CCR7+CD45RA+ naive T cells. The J gene is TRBJ2-1, the V gene TRBV20-1, with 8 bases fitting TRBD1. The CDR3 nucleotides read TGCAGTGCTTGGACAGGGAATAATGAGCAGTTCTTC. Translated: CSAWTGNNEQFF.